This T cell receptor (beta chain) is drawn from a study of blood T cell repertoires in COVID-19. Study background: COVID-19 samples collected from the United States, Italy and Spain covered acute and convalescent phases.

The germline gives CDR1 KGHSH, CDR2 LQKENI. The CDR3 loop spans 14 amino acids. Trimming stripped 6 bases from V and 1 base from J, with 11 bases between. Clones were sequenced by immunoSEQ multiplex PCR, and TCRdb holds only the in-frame ones, with some missing. The table lists over 150,000 clones, almost 80% of them singletons, with 15% to 20% in the top ten. Participants spanned ages roughly 18 to 95 years and resided in 20 to 25 US areas. Cohorts were determined from participant-reported clinical history. The V gene is TRBV18, the J gene TRBJ2-3; D is undetermined. Sample: PBMCs or T cells enriched from blood (not recorded which). The source is a woman aged 45-65 years who had recovered from COVID-19. The CDR3 spells CASSSIHGTDTQYF. The CDR3, as DNA: TGTGCCAGCTCGTCCATACACGGCACAGATACGCAGTATTTT.